This record concerns one T cell receptor (beta chain) sequence. These data belong to a study of blood T cell repertoires in COVID-19. Study-wide background: Both acute and convalescent COVID-19 samples were obtained from the United States, Italy and Spain. PBMCs, B-cell-depleted T cells, or T cells were the source of the cDNA or gDNA that made up the material.

It was during active infection that Seattle patients were enrolled and then longitudinally followed. Data came from immunoSEQ multiplex PCR; TCRdb stores just in-frame clones and leaves some out. Of 200,000 to 300,000 clones listed, 75% to 85% are singletons. With 1 base removed from V and 9 bases from J, the gap between germline ends came to 7 bases. The length of the CDR3 is 13 residues. The V gene's germline CDR1 is SGHVS and CDR2 FNYEAQ. The sequencing sample was made of peripheral blood. This sequence joins TRBV7-6 and TRBJ1-6; D is unclear. This clonotype was sampled from a woman over 75 with COVID-19, enrolled during active disease. In DNA, the CDR3 is TGTGCCAGCAGCTTAGAGCGGGGTTCACCCCTCCACTTT. Amino acid sequence: CASSLERGSPLHF. The variable domain in full, with the rest retrieved from reference TRBV7-6 and TRBJ1-6, is GAGVSQSPRYKVTKRGQDVALRCDPISGHVSLYWYRQALGQGPEFLTYFNYEAQQDKSGLPNDRFSAERPEGSISTLTIQRTEQRDSAMYRCASSLERGSPLHFGNGTRLTVT.